Presented here are 22 T cell receptor beta chains from one specimen sequenced in a study of PD-L1 blockade in urothelial cancer (dated by TCRdb to about 2017). The time point label for this specimen denotes: peripheral blood 6 weeks after treatment start. Receptors were amplified or captured by the immunoSEQ multiplex PCR assay. TCRdb retrieved this table from immuneACCESS and kept in-frame rearrangements only. Not all clones are present; in checked studies, unresolved V genes account for under half, and no reason is known for the remainder. The sample table shows 50,000 to 55,000 clones, and roughly 91% are seen once. 2% to 2.5% of the sample goes to the ten largest clones. The input for sequencing was PBMCs, taken around atezolizumab (anti-PD-L1) treatment. The receptors shown here come from a man in his 60s with urothelial cancer.

The chain uses TRBV11-3 and TRBJ2-7, with 10 bases identical to TRBD1. V gave up 4 bases and J gave up 5 bases; unmatched junction bases: 5. The CDR3 has 14 residues. Germline V gives CDR1 SGHNT, CDR2 YENEEA. CDR3 region: CASSSGTGAHEQYF. The CDR3, as DNA: TGTGCCAGCAGCTCCGGGACAGGGGCCCACGAGCAGTACTTC.

The chain uses TRBV28 and TRBJ1-2; TRBD1 aligns across 8 bases. V shed 3 bases and J 8 bases; nucleotides not matched to a gene: 11. The CDR3 runs to 15 residues. Germline values: CDR1 MDHEN, CDR2 SYDVKM. As DNA, the CDR3 is TGTGCCAGCAGTTTTTTCCTCGGACAGGGCGAGGGCTACACCTTC. Residues: CASSFFLGQGEGYTF.

The chain joins TRBV5-1 to TRBJ2-7; D unresolved. From germline, CDR1 is SGHRS and CDR2 YFSETQ. With 0 bases removed from V and 1 base from J, the gap between germline ends came to 11 bases. The CDR3 covers 15 residues. Here the CDR3 DNA reads TGCGCCAGCAGCTTGGCCCCACGCAGTTCCTACGAGCAGTACTTC. This sequence encodes CASSLAPRSSYEQYF.

V usage is TRBV14 and J usage is TRBJ2-7, with D unclear. There are 11 residues in the CDR3. The germline V and J ends were trimmed by 3 bases and 3 bases, with 3 bases remaining between them. Germline assignment: CDR1 SGHDN and CDR2 FVKESK. The CDR3 protein is CASSQYYEQYF. DNA of the CDR3: TGTGCCAGCAGCCAGTACTACGAGCAGTACTTC.

The chain couples TRBV19 to TRBJ1-4; TRBD1 matches at 8 bases. The V segment lost 7 bases and the J segment 8 bases; nucleotides outside the gene matches: 9. The CDR3 contains 14 residues. CDR1 is LNHDA, CDR2 SQIVND, per germline (reference sequence). The CDR3 here is CASNSGQGNEKLFF. The CDR3 DNA follows: TGTGCCAGTAATTCTGGACAGGGTAACGAAAAACTGTTTTTT.

The chain recombines TRBV28 with TRBJ2-6; no clear D gene. Trimming removed 3 bases at V and 0 bases at J, with 12 bases between. The germline V gene has CDR1 MDHEN and CDR2 SYDVKM. The CDR3 runs to 17 residues. CDR3 in DNA: TGTGCCAGCAGTTTTGATAAATGGGCCTCTGGGGCCAACGTCCTGACTTTC. It translates to CASSFDKWASGANVLTF.

The J gene is TRBJ1-1, the V gene TRBV7-8, with a possible D match to TRBD1 (6 bases). Germline CDR1 reads SGHVS; CDR2 reads FQNEAQ. Between the trimmed V and J ends, which lost 5 bases and 3 bases, there was a span of 13 bases. This CDR3 has 14 residues. CDR3 protein: CASSTTTGYTEAFF. CDR3 nucleotide sequence: TGTGCCAGCAGCACTACCACAGGGTACACTGAAGCTTTCTTT.

The J gene is TRBJ2-1, the V gene TRBV7-9; 7 bases fit TRBD2. V lost 1 base and J lost 3; bases outside the gene matches: 3. Germline-derived CDR1 and CDR2 are SEHNR and FQNEAQ (reference sequence). This CDR3 has 15 amino acids. CDR3 bases: TGTGCCAGCAGCTTAGTCGCGGGAGACTACAATGAGCAGTTCTTC. Protein: CASSLVAGDYNEQFF.

This chain links TRBV28 with TRBJ1-4; D is undetermined. The CDR3 sequence is 14 residues long. Germline loops: CDR1 MDHEN, CDR2 SYDVKM. The V and J ends lost 8 bases and 7 bases respectively, with 17 bases between them. CDR3 sequence: CASAPPGRFEKLFF. In nucleotides, the CDR3 is TGTGCCAGCGCACCACCTGGGAGGTTTGAAAAACTGTTTTTT.

The chain has TRBV4-3 and TRBJ2-7, with 10 positions matching TRBD2. Looked up from germline, CDR1 is LGHNA and CDR2 is YSLEER. Trimming cost V 3 bases and J 3 bases; bases outside gene matches: 17. The CDR3 is made up of 19 amino acids. CDR3 sequence (DNA): TGCGCCAGCAGCCAGGGGGGAGCGGGCGCTAGCGGGAGCATCTACGAGCAGTACTTC. Residues: CASSQGGAGASGSIYEQYF.

J is TRBJ2-1 and V is TRBV19, with 9 bases lining up with TRBD2. The V gene's germline CDR1 is LNHDA and CDR2 SQIVND (reference sequence). V lost 5 bases and J lost 5; bases outside the gene matches: 13. The CDR3 covers 17 residues. The DNA for the CDR3 is TGTGCCAGTAGTCCCAGGCAACTAGCGGGCGGGAACAATGAGCAGTTCTTC. This codes for CASSPRQLAGGNNEQFF.

This clone was detected only once. This sequence joins TRBV18 and TRBJ1-3; the D is unclear. V was pared by 0 bases and J by 1 base, with 10 bases between. CDR1 KGHSH and CDR2 LQKENI come from the germline V gene. This CDR3 comprises 16 residues. DNA of the CDR3: TGTGCCAGCTCACCACCGTTTCGACATTCTGGAAACACCATATATTTT. Protein sequence: CASSPPFRHSGNTIYF.

The chain employs TRBV9 and TRBJ2-1; 14 bases map to TRBD2. Germline-derived CDR1 and CDR2 are SGDLS and YYNGEE. This CDR3 has 16 residues. J gave up 7 bases and V 4 bases, and 7 bases lay outside the gene matches. The CDR3 DNA follows: TGTGCCAGCAGCCCCAGACTAGCGGGGGGGCAAAATGAGCAGTTCTTC. Residues: CASSPRLAGGQNEQFF.

V gene TRBV6-1 combines with J gene TRBJ2-7; 7 bases are a match to TRBD1. The ends lost 2 bases at V and 0 bases at J; junction bases unmatched: 4. Germline-derived CDR1 and CDR2 are MNHNS and SASEGT. The CDR3 contains 15 residues. The CDR3, as DNA: TGTGCCAGCAGTGAAAGGGCAGGGGGCTCCTACGAGCAGTACTTC. Protein sequence: CASSERAGGSYEQYF.

The chain uses TRBV28 and TRBJ1-1, with TRBD1 matching 7 bases. Germline V gene sequence: CDR1 MDHEN, CDR2 SYDVKM. Trimming cost V 6 bases and J 0 bases; bases outside gene matches: 4. The CDR3 covers 14 residues. The CDR3 sequence: CASSPGQVNTEAFF. DNA for the CDR3: TGTGCCAGCAGCCCAGGACAGGTGAACACTGAAGCTTTCTTT.

This sequence joins TRBV14 and TRBJ1-1; D ambiguous. The V end lost 4 bases, the J end lost 5 bases, and 11 bases lay between the germline ends. Germline assignment: CDR1 SGHDN and CDR2 FVKESK. The CDR3 runs to 13 residues. In DNA form, the CDR3 reads TGTGCCAGCAGCCTAATGCGCGGAACTGAAGCTTTCTTT. This translates into CASSLMRGTEAFF.

This rearrangement joins TRBV11-2 to TRBJ2-2; a weak D match, TRBD1 (5 bases). CDR1 SGHAT and CDR2 FQNNGV come from the germline V gene. The germline V and J ends were trimmed by 2 bases and 2 bases, with 15 bases remaining between them. This CDR3 contains 17 residues. CDR3 sequence (DNA): TGTGCCAGCAGCTTAATGAGGCTCAGGGTCAACACCGGGGAGCTGTTTTTT. Translated, it gives CASSLMRLRVNTGELFF. Filled out from reference TRBV11-2 and TRBJ2-2, the complete variable domain reads EAGVAQSPRYKIIEKRQSVAFWCNPISGHATLYWYQQILGQGPKLLIQFQNNGVVDDSQLPKDRFSAERLKGVDSTLKIQPAKLEDSAVYLCASSLMRLRVNTGELFFGEGSRLTVL.

This clone has a single count. The CDR3 protein is CASLGRGHYEQYF. The CDR3 coding sequence is TGTGCCAGTTTGGGCAGGGGACACTACGAGCAGTACTTC. The chain employs TRBV7-8 and TRBJ2-7; D is possibly TRBD1 (6 bases). The CDR3 has 13 residues. Deletions cut 9 bases from V and 3 bases from J, with 15 bases between. Germline loops: CDR1 SGHVS, CDR2 FQNEAQ. Full variable domain (remainder filled in from reference TRBV7-8 and TRBJ2-7): GAGVSQSPRYKVAKRGQDVALRCDPISGHVSLFWYQQALGQGPEFLTYFQNEAQLDKSGLPSDRFFAERPEGSVSTLKIQRTQQEDSAVYLCASLGRGHYEQYFGPGTRLTVT.

The V and J genes are TRBV4-1 and TRBJ2-1, with 7 bases lining up with TRBD2. Germline CDR1 MGHRA, CDR2 YSYEKL. J gave up 4 bases and V 4 bases, and 10 bases lay outside the gene matches. This CDR3 contains 16 residues. This chain's CDR3 is CASSPSERGKYNEQFF. CDR3 nucleotide sequence: TGCGCCAGCAGCCCTTCCGAGCGGGGAAAATACAATGAGCAGTTCTTC.

The chain carries TRBV6-5 and TRBJ2-1; TRBD1 matches at 7 bases. The CDR3 is made up of 15 amino acids. Germline CDR1 is MNHEY and CDR2 is SVGAGI. V lost 0 bases and J lost 5; bases outside the gene matches: 4. The CDR3 loop reads CASSYSGTVNNEQFF. The CDR3 DNA reads TGTGCCAGCAGTTACTCCGGGACAGTGAACAATGAGCAGTTCTTC.

In DNA form, the CDR3 reads TGTGCCAGCAGCGTAGGACTAGCGGGGTACAATGAGCAGTTCTTC. Translating gives CASSVGLAGYNEQFF. V is TRBV9 and J is TRBJ2-1; 11 positions agree with TRBD2. V lost 0 bases to trimming and J lost 4 bases; unmatched junction nucleotides: 0. CDR1 and CDR2 (germline): SGDLS, YYNGEE. The CDR3 contains 15 residues.

V is TRBV6-1 and J is TRBJ2-5; tentatively, D is TRBD1 (6 bases). V was cut by 3 bases and J by 0 bases, with 11 bases left in between. Germline CDR1 is MNHNS and CDR2 is SASEGT. The length of the CDR3 is 15 residues. The CDR3 region is CASSDQGTYQETQYF. The DNA for the CDR3 is TGTGCCAGCAGTGATCAGGGGACGTACCAAGAGACCCAGTACTTC.